The 24 T cell receptor beta chains below were found in one sample sequenced in a study of breast tumors, draining lymph nodes, adjacent tissues. Using its own MiXCR run on the multiplex PCR reads, TCRdb lists one record per CDR3 protein. The sample has fewer than 150,000 distinct CDR3 sequences, over 20% seen once. The lymph nodes were axillary draining lymph nodes from breast cancer patients. Sequences were obtained from axillary lymph node tissue. Every receptor here comes from a female donor with breast cancer. Some clones in this sample may be carry-over from other donors' samples.

Remarks on this clonotype: The junction shows a germline mismatch at one end, possibly a read error. The chain carries TRBV27 and TRBJ2-2, with D possibly called TRBD1 or TRBD2 (5 bases each). Germline V lookup: CDR1 MNHEY, CDR2 SMNVEV (reference sequence). The CDR3 is made up of 18 amino acids. The CDR3 DNA reads as TGTGCCGGCAGTTTAGGTCGTAAGGGGCCGGTTCGCACCGGGGAGCTGTTTTTC. This translates into CAGSLGRKGPVRTGELFF.

This clonotype was counted many times. This chain connects TRBV19 to TRBJ2-2, with 7 bases that match TRBD1. Germline V gene data show CDR1 as LNHDA and CDR2 as SQIVND (reference sequence). V lost 4 bases to trimming and J lost 6 bases; unmatched junction nucleotides: 11. This CDR3 is built from 16 residues. The CDR3 nucleotides are TGTGCCAGTAGTAGACAGGGTGCAGTTTTAGCCGGGGAGCTGTTTTTT. This gives the protein CASSRQGAVLAGELFF.

The table lists this clonotype with many counts. The chain joins TRBV5-6 to TRBJ1-2, with unresolved D. The length of the CDR3 is 11 residues. Trimming took 2 bases from V and 6 from J, leaving 5 bases between them. CDR1 is SGHDT and CDR2 is YYEEEE in the germline V gene. The chain's CDR3 is CASSFSNGYTF. CDR3 DNA sequence: TGTGCCAGCAGCTTCTCAAATGGCTACACCTTC.

The sample holds many counts of this clonotype. The chain couples TRBV6-6 to TRBJ1-2; no firm D call. Trimming removed 2 bases at V and 2 bases at J, with 9 bases between. CDR1 and CDR2 from the germline V gene are MNHNY and SVGAGI (reference sequence). This CDR3 is 14 amino acids long. This CDR3 reads CASSYAQENYGYTF. In nucleotides, the CDR3 is TGTGCCAGCAGTTACGCGCAGGAAAACTATGGCTACACCTTC.

This clonotype occurred many times. V usage is TRBV4-1 and J usage is TRBJ2-7; D remains unclear. In germline, CDR1 is MGHRA, CDR2 YSYEKL. The germline V and J ends were trimmed by 4 bases and 5 bases, with 12 bases remaining between them. The CDR3 extends over 13 amino acids. This CDR3 is CASSPPRSHEQYF. As DNA, the CDR3 is TGCGCCAGCAGCCCCCCGCGTTCTCACGAGCAGTACTTC.

Concerning this clonotype itself: Given a much more abundant clone one base away, this may be a read error. The chain carries TRBV6-5 and TRBJ1-2, with D uncertain. The CDR3 length is 13 residues. Germline V gives CDR1 MNHEY, CDR2 SVGAGI. The CDR3 loop is CASRQTTNYGYAF. The CDR3 DNA is TGTGCCAGCAGACAGACAACTAACTATGGCTACGCCTTC.

This clonotype appeared many times. V gene TRBV6-1 combines with J gene TRBJ2-7; 8 positions agree with TRBD1. The V and J ends lost 5 bases and 6 bases, in that order; junction bases with no gene match: 12. Germline-derived CDR1 and CDR2 are MNHNS and SASEGT. This CDR3 is 15 amino acids long. The CDR3 nucleotides are TGTGCCAGCAGTTTCCTCAGGGGGCGGTTTGTCGAGCAGTACTTC. This encodes CASSFLRGRFVEQYF.

The V gene is TRBV6-1, the J gene TRBJ1-1; D ambiguous. Trimming cost V 6 bases and J 1 base, with 9 bases left between them. This CDR3 is built from 13 residues. Per the germline V gene, CDR1 is MNHNS and CDR2 is SASEGT. CDR3 loop: CASRELGNTEAFF. CDR3 sequence (DNA): TGTGCCAGCAGGGAGTTGGGGAACACTGAAGCTTTCTTT.

The table lists this clonotype with many counts. The chain couples TRBV5-6 to TRBJ1-4, with TRBD1 as a possible D gene (5 bases). The CDR3 has 17 amino acids. Germline CDR1 SGHDT, CDR2 YYEEEE. Trimming removed 0 bases at V and 0 bases at J, with 12 bases between. The CDR3 DNA reads TGTGCCAGCAGCTTGGCTTGGGGCGCTGCAACTAATGAAAAACTGTTTTTT. Translation gives CASSLAWGAATNEKLFF.

This clonotype was seen many times. The chain couples TRBV5-1 to TRBJ2-7, with D tentatively TRBD1 (6 bases). Trimming left V 4 bases short and J 12 bases short, with 20 bases between. Germline V lookup: CDR1 SGHRS, CDR2 YFSETQ. The CDR3 runs to 13 residues. CDR3 sequence: CASSVDFGQRSYF. CDR3 DNA: TGCGCCAGCAGCGTAGATTTCGGACAGCGGTCGTACTTC. The variable domain in full, completed from reference TRBV5-1 and TRBJ2-7, reads KAGVTQTPRYLIKTRGQQVTLSCSPISGHRSVSWYQQTPGQGLQFLFEYFSETQRNKGNFPGRFSGRQFSNSRSEMNVSTLELGDSALYLCASSVDFGQRSYFGPGTRLTVT.

This clonotype appeared many times. V and J are TRBV5-6 and TRBJ1-2, with unresolved D. The CDR3 has 13 residues. Trimming shortened V by 1 base and J by 5 bases, and 9 bases separated the two germline ends. Germline-derived CDR1 and CDR2 are SGHDT and YYEEEE. For the CDR3, the DNA is TGTGCCAGCAGCTTGCGACGGGAATATGGCTACACCTTC. Translation: CASSLRREYGYTF.

In its sample, this clonotype was seen a few times. The chain recombines TRBV29-1 with TRBJ1-5; unclear D gene. The V gene's germline CDR1 is SQVTM and CDR2 ANQGSEA. V was trimmed by 4 bases and J by 9 bases, leaving 16 bases between them. This CDR3 is built from 13 residues. CDR3 in amino acids: CSVVDLVGSPQHF. The CDR3, as DNA: TGCAGCGTTGTGGACTTAGTGGGCTCGCCCCAGCATTTT.

This clonotype was seen repeatedly, ten times or more. The chain combines TRBV12-3 or TRBV12-4 with TRBJ2-2; 9 bases line up with TRBD2. V was clipped by 1 base and J by 1 base; unmatched bases: 1. This CDR3 comprises 16 residues. The CDR3, as DNA: TGTGCCAGCAGTTTAGTAGCGGGAGAGAACACCGGGGAGCTGTTTTTT. Amino acids: CASSLVAGENTGELFF.

The chain combines TRBV11-2 with TRBJ2-1; the D is unclear. Germline CDR1 reads SGHAT; CDR2 reads FQNNGV. The CDR3 has 17 residues. Trimming pared 0 bases from V and 0 bases from J, leaving 12 bases between. The CDR3 nucleotides are TGTGCCAGCAGCTTAGATCGGGTTTATAGCTCCTACAATGAGCAGTTCTTC. Protein: CASSLDRVYSSYNEQFF.

The sample holds many counts of this clonotype. This sequence joins TRBV29-1 and TRBJ2-1; 8 bases match TRBD1. Germline V gene data show CDR1 as SQVTM and CDR2 as ANQGSEA. V lost 5 bases, J lost 4 bases, and 7 bases stayed unmatched. The CDR3 consists of 14 residues. The CDR3 region is CSVRAGGAYNEQFF. The DNA of the CDR3 is TGCAGCGTTCGGGCAGGGGGCGCTTACAATGAGCAGTTCTTC.

Concerning this clonotype itself: At one end the junction does not follow the germline gene, possibly because of a read error. The chain employs TRBV12-3 or TRBV12-4 and TRBJ1-5; a weak D match, TRBD1 (6 bases). This CDR3 has 15 residues. DNA of the CDR3: TGTGCCAGCAGTTTAGCTCACAGGGTAGATCAGCCCCAGCGTTTT. As protein: CASSLAHRVDQPQRF.

In regard to this clonotype: This may come from a read error, since a much larger clone is one base off. The chain combines TRBV19 with TRBJ2-7, with TRBD1 matching over 9 bases. Germline lookup yields CDR1 LNHDA and CDR2 SQIVND (reference sequence). Trimming took 5 bases from V and 3 from J; bases not matched to a gene: 5. The CDR3 loop spans 14 amino acids. This CDR3 reads CASSCSTGGYEQYF. The CDR3 nucleotides are TGTGCCAGTAGTTGTTCGACAGGGGGCTACGAGCAGTACTTC.

This clonotype was picked up many times. The rearrangement uses TRBV15 and TRBJ1-5; 8 positions agree with TRBD1. CDR3 length: 15 residues. V shed 5 bases and J 2 bases; nucleotides not matched to a gene: 5. The germline CDR1 and CDR2 sequences are LNHNV and YYDKDF (reference sequence). In DNA, the CDR3 is TGTGCCACCAGCCCCGACAGGGGTGGCAATCAGCCCCAGCATTTT. The encoded protein is CATSPDRGGNQPQHF.

This clonotype came up many times. The rearrangement joins TRBV7-2 to TRBJ2-6, with 11 positions matching TRBD2. The CDR3 sequence is 18 residues long. V lost 5 bases to trimming and J lost 0 bases; unmatched junction nucleotides: 6. Germline V CDR1 and CDR2: SGHTA, FQGNSA. The CDR3 DNA reads TGTGCCAGCAGCCCGAGACTAGCGGGGAACTCTGGGGCCAACGTCCTGACTTTC. Translation: CASSPRLAGNSGANVLTF. The full variable domain, with the rest looked up from reference TRBV7-2 and TRBJ2-6, is GAGVSQSPSNKVTEKGKDVELRCDPISGHTALYWYRQSLGQGLEFLIYFQGNSAPDKSGLPSDRFSAERTGGSVSTLTIQRTQQEDSAVYLCASSPRLAGNSGANVLTFGAGSRLTVL.

Many counts were recorded for this clonotype. This chain uses TRBV11-3 with TRBJ2-1; D unclear. Germline V gene data show CDR1 as SGHNT and CDR2 as YENEEA. This CDR3 has 13 residues. V lost 0 bases and J 10 bases, leaving 10 bases between the germline ends. The CDR3 DNA follows: TGTGCCAGCAGCTTAGATTTTCCCTCCGAGCAGTTCTTC. Protein: CASSLDFPSEQFF.

This clonotype showed up many times. The rearrangement uses TRBV9 and TRBJ1-2; 7 bases agree with TRBD1. This CDR3 has 16 residues. Germline assignment: CDR1 SGDLS and CDR2 YYNGEE. V shed 0 bases, J shed 2 bases, and the junction held 7 bases outside the gene matches. The CDR3 loop is CASSVDQGGRNYGYTF. As DNA, the CDR3 is TGTGCCAGCAGCGTAGATCAAGGGGGCAGAAACTATGGCTACACCTTC.

Notes on this clonotype: A read error may explain this, as a much larger clone is one base away. This chain uses TRBV5-1 with TRBJ2-7; D is ambiguous. The CDR3 is 17 amino acids. Germline CDR1 reads SGHRS; CDR2 reads YFSETQ. The CDR3 DNA reads as TGCGCCGGCAGTCCTCCCGATGAGACACGCCTTCCCTACGAGCAGTACTTC. This codes for CAGSPPDETRLPYEQYF. Variable domain in full (rest from reference TRBV5-1 and TRBJ2-7): KAGVTQTPRYLIKTRGQQVTLSCSPISGHRSVSWYQQTPGQGLQFLFEYFSETQRNKGNFPGRFSGRQFSNSRSEMNVSTLELGDSALYLCAGSPPDETRLPYEQYFGPGTRLTVT.

A remark on this clonotype: With a much larger clone just one base away, this may be a read error. The V gene is TRBV28, the J gene TRBJ1-6, with 9 positions matching TRBD1. Germline V CDR1 and CDR2: MDHEN, SYDVKM. This CDR3 has 15 amino acids. For the CDR3, the DNA is TGTGCCAGCAGTTTAGACAGGGGGTATAATTCACCCCTCCTCTTT. This codes for CASSLDRGYNSPLLF.

Many counts were recorded for this clonotype. The chain links TRBV3-1 to TRBJ2-7; D is undetermined. The V gene lost 4 bases and the J gene lost 0 bases, with 10 bases spanning the gap. Per the germline V gene, CDR1 is LGHDT and CDR2 is YNNKEL (reference sequence). The CDR3 is made up of 14 amino acids. CDR3 in amino acids: CASSPGWSSYEQYF. The CDR3 DNA follows: TGTGCCAGCAGCCCAGGTTGGAGCTCCTACGAGCAGTACTTC.